The T cell receptor beta chain described here comes from a study of T-cell memory formation after mild COVID-19. TCRdb reprocessed the 5' RACE reads via MiXCR and lists one record per CDR3 protein. The sample shows about 84,000 distinct CDR3 sequences, about 15% of them seen only once. This clonotype was seen at least ten times. Sequencing was done on a sample of PBMCs or a T cell subset sorted from them (not recorded which). This receptor was obtained from an adult woman who had mild COVID-19 (a few samples of this study predate the infection). Cell type and time point are not known.

The CDR3 bases are TGTGCCAGCAGCTTGGCCGTTTTCCGAGGGAATTCTAGCACAGATACGCAGTATTTT. It yields the protein CASSLAVFRGNSSTDTQYF. This sequence joins TRBV5-6 and TRBJ2-3; a possible D gene is TRBD2 (5 bases). The CDR3 runs 19 residues. Germline assignment: CDR1 SGHDT and CDR2 YYEEEE. V was trimmed by 0 bases and J by 0 bases, leaving 20 bases between them.